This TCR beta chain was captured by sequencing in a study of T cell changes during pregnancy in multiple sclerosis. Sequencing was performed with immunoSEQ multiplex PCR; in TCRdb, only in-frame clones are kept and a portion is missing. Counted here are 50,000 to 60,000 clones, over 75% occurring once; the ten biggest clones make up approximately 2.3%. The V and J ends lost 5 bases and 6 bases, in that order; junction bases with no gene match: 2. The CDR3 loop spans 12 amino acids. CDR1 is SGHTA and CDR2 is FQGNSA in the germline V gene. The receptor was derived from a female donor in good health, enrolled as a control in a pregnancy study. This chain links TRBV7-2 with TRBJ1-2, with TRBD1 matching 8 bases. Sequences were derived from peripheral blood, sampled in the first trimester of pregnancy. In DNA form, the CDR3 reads TGTGCCAGCAGCCGGGACAGGAATGGCTACACCTTC. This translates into CASSRDRNGYTF.